Following are 19 T cell receptor beta chains from one sample sequenced in a study of identical twins. TCRdb reprocessed the 5' RACE reads with MiXCR, giving one entry per CDR3 protein. The data show about 530,000 distinct CDR3 sequences, with approximately 20% seen just once and approximately 0.48% held by the top ten. These data were also reused for a study on yellow fever vaccine responses in identical twins.

The specimen was CD4+ T cells sorted from blood. The receptors come from a young woman in good health.

The chain combines TRBV3-1 with TRBJ2-7; D call uncertain. The CDR3 has 13 amino acids. Germline CDR1 reads LGHDT; CDR2 reads YNNKEL (reference sequence). Trimming cost V 0 bases and J 3 bases, with 6 bases left between them. CDR3 residues: CASSQDQIYEQYF. The CDR3 DNA reads as TGTGCCAGCAGCCAAGACCAAATCTACGAGCAGTACTTC.

This rearrangement joins TRBV29-1 to TRBJ2-1; 8 bases are shared with TRBD2. From germline, CDR1 is SQVTM and CDR2 ANQGSEA. This CDR3 has 16 residues. Trimming took 1 base from V and 5 from J; bases not matched to a gene: 10. The CDR3 sequence: CSVEGPPLAVDNEQFF. The CDR3 DNA follows: TGCAGCGTTGAAGGCCCCCCACTAGCGGTAGACAATGAGCAGTTCTTC.

V gene TRBV3-1 combines with J gene TRBJ2-1; D is ambiguous. Germline V gene data show CDR1 as LGHDT and CDR2 as YNNKEL (reference sequence). The CDR3 contains 17 residues. V lost 6 bases and J 8 bases, leaving 26 bases between the germline ends. The DNA of the CDR3 is TGTGCCAGCAGTTACTCCGCCGGCCCTTGGTTTGGCGATGAGCAGTTCTTC. Translating gives CASSYSAGPWFGDEQFF.

This sequence joins TRBV10-1 and TRBJ1-1; a weak D match, TRBD1 (6 bases). Between the trimmed V and J ends, which lost 6 bases and 8 bases, there was a span of 16 bases. Germline assignment: CDR1 WNHNN and CDR2 SYGVQD (reference sequence). This CDR3 comprises 13 residues. The CDR3 region has the DNA TGCGCCAGCAGCAACGTCCCGGGGACAGAAGCTTTCTTT. Its protein product is CASSNVPGTEAFF.

The rearrangement uses TRBV15 and TRBJ2-1, with TRBD2 as a possible D gene (6 bases). Germline values: CDR1 LNHNV, CDR2 YYDKDF (reference sequence). The V end was cut by 2 bases, the J end by 2 bases, with 10 bases between. The CDR3 is made up of 15 amino acids. The CDR3 coding sequence is TGTGCCACCAGCAGATCAAGGACTACCTACAATGAGCAGTTCTTC. As protein: CATSRSRTTYNEQFF. The variable domain in full, with the rest retrieved from reference TRBV15 and TRBJ2-1, is DAMVIQNPRYQVTQFGKPVTLSCSQTLNHNVMYWYQQKSSQAPKLLFHYYDKDFNNEADTPDNFQSRRPNTSFCFLDIRSPGLGDTAMYLCATSRSRTTYNEQFFGPGTRLTVL.

This clonotype was observed a few times. V usage is TRBV6-6 and J usage is TRBJ1-1; a possible D gene is TRBD1 (6 bases). Trimming cost V 9 bases and J 9 bases, with 20 bases left between them. The length of the CDR3 is 13 residues. CDR1 is MNHNY and CDR2 is SVGAGI in the germline V gene (reference sequence). In DNA form, the CDR3 reads TGTGCCAGTTCCCCACCGGACAGTCCTAAAGCTTTCTTT. Translation gives CASSPPDSPKAFF.

This chain connects TRBV5-1 to TRBJ2-1, with TRBD2 as a possible D gene (5 bases). V was trimmed by 0 bases and J by 3 bases, leaving 10 bases between them. Germline V gene data show CDR1 as SGHRS and CDR2 as YFSETQ. This CDR3 comprises 15 residues. CDR3 in amino acids: CASSLEGLGYNEQFF. The DNA of the CDR3 is TGCGCCAGCAGCTTGGAAGGACTGGGCTACAATGAGCAGTTCTTC.

This clonotype was counted between two and nine times. The chain employs TRBV6-1 and TRBJ1-1; D might be TRBD1 (6 bases). This CDR3 comprises 15 residues. Germline V gene lookup returns CDR1 MNHNS and CDR2 SASEGT. V gave up 6 bases and J gave up 1 base, with 15 bases separating them. The CDR3 sequence is CASRPGVIPNTEAFF. The CDR3 region has the DNA TGTGCCAGCAGGCCAGGGGTGATACCGAACACTGAAGCTTTCTTT.

This clonotype was counted a few times. The V call is TRBV15, the J call TRBJ2-1; the match to TRBD2 covers 12 bases. The germline CDR1 and CDR2 sequences are LNHNV and YYDKDF (reference sequence). V was clipped by 0 bases and J by 8 bases; unmatched bases: 8. The CDR3 covers 17 residues. CDR3 DNA sequence: TGTGCCACCAGCAGAGAGGGTGGACTAGCGGGAATCCATGAGCAGTTCTTC. Translation: CATSREGGLAGIHEQFF.

This clonotype was picked up a small number of times. V gene TRBV2 combines with J gene TRBJ2-1; 10 nucleotides match TRBD1. The CDR3 length is 14 residues. The junction had 6 bases not matched to a gene; V was cut back by 7 bases and J by 6 bases. The germline V gene encodes CDR1 SNHLY and CDR2 FYNNEI. The CDR3 sequence: CASKGTGAINEQFF. The DNA for the CDR3 is TGTGCCAGCAAGGGGACAGGGGCGATCAATGAGCAGTTCTTC.

This clonotype was detected many times. The V call is TRBV12-3 or TRBV12-4, the J call TRBJ2-5, with 7 positions matching TRBD1. Trimming cost V 9 bases and J 1 base; bases outside gene matches: 8. The CDR3 consists of 14 residues. CDR3 DNA: TGTGCCAGTCGAGGACAGGCCATCCAAGAGACCCAGTACTTC. Residues: CASRGQAIQETQYF.

The genes are TRBV7-9 and TRBJ2-1; 8 bases are shared with TRBD2. Looked up from germline, CDR1 is SEHNR and CDR2 is FQNEAQ (reference sequence). Losses at the gene ends were 5 bases for V and 5 bases for J; bases not matched to a gene: 14. CDR3 size: 17 residues. The CDR3 region has the DNA TGTGCCAGCAGCCCCCGGGGGGGCAGAGGGGCGGACAATGAGCAGTTCTTC. Amino acid sequence: CASSPRGGRGADNEQFF.

This clonotype was counted a few times. The chain has TRBV6-1 and TRBJ1-5, with TRBD1 as a possible D gene (6 bases). Looked up from germline, CDR1 is MNHNS and CDR2 is SASEGT. The CDR3 runs to 17 residues. V lost 6 bases to trimming and J lost 1 base, with 19 bases between them. The CDR3 bases are TGTGCCAGCAGCCAGACTACAGGGAAGTCGAGCAATCAGCCCCAGCATTTT. It is translated as CASSQTTGKSSNQPQHF.

The rearrangement uses TRBV5-1 and TRBJ2-7, with TRBD2 matching over 7 bases. Trimming removed 4 bases from V and 5 bases from J; junction bases left unmatched: 18. From germline, CDR1 is SGHRS and CDR2 YFSETQ. The CDR3 sequence is 17 residues long. CDR3 coding DNA: TGCGCCAGCAGCCCAACAGGCCTCCAGCGGGGACGTGACGAGCAGTACTTC. It is translated as CASSPTGLQRGRDEQYF. Together with reference TRBV5-1 and TRBJ2-7, the CDR3 gives the full variable domain: KAGVTQTPRYLIKTRGQQVTLSCSPISGHRSVSWYQQTPGQGLQFLFEYFSETQRNKGNFPGRFSGRQFSNSRSEMNVSTLELGDSALYLCASSPTGLQRGRDEQYFGPGTRLTVT.

J is TRBJ2-3 and V is TRBV3-1, with D tentatively TRBD2 (6 bases). Trimming shortened V by 0 bases and J by 2 bases, and 12 bases separated the two germline ends. The CDR3 consists of 16 residues. CDR1 and CDR2 from the germline V gene are LGHDT and YNNKEL (reference sequence). The CDR3 protein is CASSQEDYHSTDTQYF. CDR3 DNA sequence: TGTGCCAGCAGCCAAGAGGACTACCACTCCACAGATACGCAGTATTTT.

The J gene is TRBJ2-7, the V gene TRBV3-1, with TRBD2 matching over 9 bases. This CDR3 has 15 residues. V trimming: 1 base; J trimming: 2 bases; junction bases outside the gene matches: 3. Germline loops: CDR1 LGHDT, CDR2 YNNKEL (reference sequence). The CDR3 protein is CASSQVLAGPYEQYF. The CDR3 DNA is TGTGCCAGCAGCCAAGTTCTAGCGGGACCCTACGAGCAGTACTTC.

This clonotype was seen only a few times. The chain combines TRBV4-1 with TRBJ2-1, with no clear D. The germline V gene has CDR1 MGHRA and CDR2 YSYEKL. The germline V and J ends were trimmed by 4 bases and 4 bases, with 8 bases remaining between them. This CDR3 comprises 13 residues. As DNA, the CDR3 is TGCGCCAGCAGCCCCGGACCTTACAATGAGCAGTTCTTC. This translates into CASSPGPYNEQFF.

The chain links TRBV6-1 to TRBJ2-7; D is possibly TRBD2 (5 bases). Germline-derived CDR1 and CDR2 are MNHNS and SASEGT. The length of the CDR3 is 13 residues. V was clipped by 2 bases and J by 6 bases, with 11 bases between them. The CDR3 DNA is TGTGCCAGCAGTGAACACGGGGATTTCGAGCAGTACGTC. This codes for CASSEHGDFEQYV.

A few counts support this clonotype. The chain couples TRBV4-1 to TRBJ2-2; 12 bases agree with TRBD1. V gave up 1 base and J gave up 3 bases; unmatched junction bases: 3. The CDR3 is made up of 17 amino acids. Germline loops: CDR1 MGHRA, CDR2 YSYEKL. The CDR3 reads CASSQVGTGGHTGELFF. The CDR3 region has the DNA TGCGCCAGCAGCCAAGTAGGGACAGGGGGCCACACCGGGGAGCTGTTTTTT.